This T cell receptor beta chain was identified in a study of CD8+ T cells in alopecia areata. Study context: Treated patients' severity was scored by percentage of affected scalp area. Study outcomes and limitations: Scalp and blood retained many expanded lesional clones during tofacitinib. The study found tofacitinib significantly decreased scalp clonality and expanded CD8+ clones among the top 100. Unlike in mice, where it was clearer, TCR sharing across patients was less clear, possibly HLA-related.

The germline V gene encodes CDR1 GTSNPN and CDR2 SVGIG (reference sequence). This CDR3 spans 14 amino acids. The V gene lost 0 bases and the J gene lost 1 base, with 8 bases spanning the gap. With regard to this clone: Its antigen is unknown.

Once RNA had been extracted, it was reverse transcribed into cDNA to act as the sequencing template. The assay was immunoSEQ multiplex PCR, and TCRdb's table has in-frame clones only and misses some. The sample holds 100,000 to 140,000 clones; roughly 84% are singletons and the top ten take over 20%. Treatment described: oral pan-JAK inhibitor, 5-10 mg twice daily. The receptor's source is a human donor with alopecia areata. The material was CD8+ T cells sorted from blood, obtained at week 24, from a patient treated with tofacitinib. The chain uses TRBV30 and TRBJ2-3; D ambiguous. The CDR3: CAWSVSLGTDTQYF. CDR3 bases: TGTGCCTGGAGTGTATCTCTAGGCACAGATACGCAGTATTTT.